A single sample is the source of the 6 T cell receptor beta chains below, sequenced in a study of CD8+ T cells in alopecia areata (dated by TCRdb to the late 2010s). Explained via the paper, the time point label denotes: baseline before oral tofacitinib. The library relied on the immunoSEQ multiplex PCR assay. To provide template for TCR sequencing, every sample had RNA extracted and reverse transcribed into cDNA. The source is immuneACCESS, and TCRdb retained only in-frame sequences with V and J called. Part of the clones is not carried over; for the studies checked, unresolved V genes explain less than half of this, and the remainder is unexplained. The sample yields 250,000 or so clones; around two thirds were counted once. Approximately 1.2% of the sample comes from the top ten. Here the sequenced sample was CD4+ T cells sorted from blood, taken at week 0. The receptors shown here come from a human donor with alopecia areata.

In its sample, this clone was seen once. The CDR3 DNA reads as TGTGCCAGCAGCCCGGAAAACTGGGGGAATGGCTACACCTTC. Translating it yields CASSPENWGNGYTF. The chain links TRBV9 to TRBJ1-2; D might be TRBD1 (5 bases). CDR1 is SGDLS, CDR2 YYNGEE, per germline. The CDR3 contains 14 residues. V was pared by 4 bases and J by 6 bases, with 16 bases between.

This clone was detected only once. CDR3 sequence reads: CASSLTSGTDTQYF. CDR3 DNA sequence: TGTGCCAGCAGCTTGACTAGCGGCACAGATACGCAGTATTTT. The rearrangement uses TRBV5-4 and TRBJ2-3, with 7 bases identical to TRBD2. The CDR3 is 14 residues long. Per the germline V gene, CDR1 is SGHNT and CDR2 is YYREEE (reference sequence). V lost 1 base, J lost 1 base, and 0 bases stayed unmatched.

V and J are TRBV2 and TRBJ2-2; D possibly uses TRBD1 or TRBD2 (5 bases each). Germline values: CDR1 SNHLY, CDR2 FYNNEI. CDR3 length: 12 amino acids. The germline V and J ends were trimmed by 11 bases and 7 bases, with 14 bases remaining between them. In DNA form, the CDR3 reads TGTGCCTCCCGGGGCCGTGGCGGGGAGCTGTTTTTT. The encoded protein is CASRGRGGELFF. The full variable domain, in which reference TRBV2 and TRBJ2-2 provide the parts outside the CDR3, is EPEVTQTPSHQVTQMGQEVILRCVPISNHLYFYWYRQILGQKVEFLVSFYNNEISEKSEIFDDQFSVERPDGSNFTLKIRSTKLEDSAMYFCASRGRGGELFFGEGSRLTVL.

This clone was found a few times. The chain links TRBV6-1 to TRBJ1-4, with a tentative D call TRBD1 (6 bases). This CDR3 contains 14 residues. The V gene lost 6 bases and the J gene lost 7 bases, with 15 bases spanning the gap. Germline lookup yields CDR1 MNHNS and CDR2 SASEGT. CDR3 sequence (DNA): TGTGCCAGCAGCCCGGGACACAGGAGTGAAAAACTGTTTTTT. This translates into CASSPGHRSEKLFF.

This clone was seen once. V gene TRBV11-2 combines with J gene TRBJ2-7; D might be TRBD2 (7 bases). Trimming took off 5 bases at V and 3 bases at J, with 17 bases between the two ends. From germline, CDR1 is SGHAT and CDR2 FQNNGV. CDR3 length: 15 amino acids. The CDR3 here is CASSPPWRGLYEQYF. CDR3 nucleotides: TGTGCCAGCAGCCCCCCTTGGCGGGGGCTCTACGAGCAGTACTTC.

This clone occurred once. The chain uses TRBV19 and TRBJ1-1, with TRBD1 matching 10 bases. This CDR3 spans 14 amino acids. Germline loops: CDR1 LNHDA, CDR2 SQIVND (reference sequence). Trimming removed 3 bases from V and 5 bases from J; junction bases left unmatched: 3. CDR3 in DNA: TGTGCCAGTAGTATGGGACAGGGGTGGACTGAAGCTTTCTTT. Translated, it gives CASSMGQGWTEAFF. The variable domain in full, with the rest retrieved from reference TRBV19 and TRBJ1-1, is DGGITQSPKYLFRKEGQNVTLSCEQNLNHDAMYWYRQDPGQGLRLIYYSQIVNDFQKGDIAEGYSVSREKKESFPLTVTSAQKNPTAFYLCASSMGQGWTEAFFGQGTRLTVV.